This paragraph covers one T cell receptor (beta chain) sequence. The germline V and J ends were trimmed by 1 base and 6 bases, with 13 bases remaining between them. Germline loops: CDR1 MGHRA, CDR2 YSYEKL. The CDR3 consists of 14 residues. This entry is derived from a study of T cell changes during pregnancy in multiple sclerosis. Generated by immunoSEQ multiplex PCR, the TCRdb table keeps only in-frame clones and is missing some. The repertoire holds about 33,000 clones, with around 92% as singletons. Sequencing input: PBMCs (not recorded whether the cells were cultured). This TCR was sampled from a female donor with multiple sclerosis, enrolled in a pregnancy study. This chain uses TRBV4-1 with TRBJ2-7, with a possible D match to TRBD2 (6 bases). The CDR3 loop is CASSQGGAGPEQYF. DNA for the CDR3: TGCGCCAGCAGCCAAGGCGGGGCGGGGCCCGAGCAGTACTTC.